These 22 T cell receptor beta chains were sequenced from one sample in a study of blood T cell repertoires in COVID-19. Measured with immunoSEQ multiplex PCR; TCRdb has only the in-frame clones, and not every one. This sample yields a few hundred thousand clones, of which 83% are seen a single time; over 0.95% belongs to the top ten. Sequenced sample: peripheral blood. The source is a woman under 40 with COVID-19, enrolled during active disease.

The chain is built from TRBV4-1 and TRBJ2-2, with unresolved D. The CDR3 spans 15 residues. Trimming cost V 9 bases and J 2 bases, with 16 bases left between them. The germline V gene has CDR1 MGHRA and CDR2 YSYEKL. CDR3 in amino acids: CASHRNESNTGELFF. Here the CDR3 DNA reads TGCGCCAGTCATCGCAACGAGAGTAACACCGGGGAGCTGTTTTTT.

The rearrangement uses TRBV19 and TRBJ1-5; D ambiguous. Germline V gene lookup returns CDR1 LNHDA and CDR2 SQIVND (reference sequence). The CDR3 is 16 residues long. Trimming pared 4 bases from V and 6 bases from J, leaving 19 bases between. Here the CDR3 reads CASSKTRSGRAQPQHF. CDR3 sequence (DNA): TGTGCCAGTAGTAAGACCCGTTCAGGCCGAGCTCAGCCCCAGCATTTT.

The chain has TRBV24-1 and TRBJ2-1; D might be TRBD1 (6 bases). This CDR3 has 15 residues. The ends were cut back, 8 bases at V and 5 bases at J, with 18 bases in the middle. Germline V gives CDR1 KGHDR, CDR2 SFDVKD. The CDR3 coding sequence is TGTGCCACCAATCCAGGGGCTGCGAGAGACAATGAGCAGTTCTTC. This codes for CATNPGAARDNEQFF.

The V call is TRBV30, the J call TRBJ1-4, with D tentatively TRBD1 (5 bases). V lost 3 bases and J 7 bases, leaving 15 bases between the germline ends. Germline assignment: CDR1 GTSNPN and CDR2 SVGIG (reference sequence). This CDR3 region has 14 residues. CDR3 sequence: CAWSVGGSREKLFF. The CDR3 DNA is TGTGCCTGGAGCGTGGGGGGGAGTCGTGAAAAACTGTTTTTT.

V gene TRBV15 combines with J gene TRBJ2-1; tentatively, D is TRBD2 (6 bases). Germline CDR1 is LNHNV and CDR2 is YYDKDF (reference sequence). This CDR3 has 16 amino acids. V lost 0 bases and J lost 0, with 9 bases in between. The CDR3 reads CATSRDGGSSYNEQFF. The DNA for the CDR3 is TGTGCCACCAGCAGAGATGGGGGGAGCTCCTACAATGAGCAGTTCTTC.

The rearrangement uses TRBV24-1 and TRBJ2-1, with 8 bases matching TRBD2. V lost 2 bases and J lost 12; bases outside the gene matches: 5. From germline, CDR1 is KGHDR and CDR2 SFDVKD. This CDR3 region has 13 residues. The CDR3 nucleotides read TGTGCCACCAGTGATTCAGGGCTAGCGGGGCAGTTCTTC. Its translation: CATSDSGLAGQFF.

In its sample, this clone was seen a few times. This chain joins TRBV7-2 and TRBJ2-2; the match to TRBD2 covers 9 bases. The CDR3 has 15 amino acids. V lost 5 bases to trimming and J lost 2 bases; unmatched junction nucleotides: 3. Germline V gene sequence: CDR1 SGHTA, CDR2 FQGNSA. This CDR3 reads CASSRGGANTGELFF. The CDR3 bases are TGTGCCAGCAGCCGCGGGGGGGCAAACACCGGGGAGCTGTTTTTT.

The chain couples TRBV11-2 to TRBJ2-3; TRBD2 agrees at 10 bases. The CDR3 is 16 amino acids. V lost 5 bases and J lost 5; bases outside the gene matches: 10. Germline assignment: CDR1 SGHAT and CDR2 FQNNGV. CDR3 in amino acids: CASSKGLASGEDTQYF. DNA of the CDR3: TGTGCCAGCAGCAAGGGACTAGCGTCAGGGGAAGATACGCAGTATTTT.

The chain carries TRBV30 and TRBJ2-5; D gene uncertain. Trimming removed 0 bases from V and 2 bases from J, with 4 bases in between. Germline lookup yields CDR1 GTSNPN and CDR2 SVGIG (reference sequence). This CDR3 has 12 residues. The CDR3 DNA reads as TGTGCCTGGAGTGTACGGCAAGAGACCCAGTACTTC. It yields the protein CAWSVRQETQYF.

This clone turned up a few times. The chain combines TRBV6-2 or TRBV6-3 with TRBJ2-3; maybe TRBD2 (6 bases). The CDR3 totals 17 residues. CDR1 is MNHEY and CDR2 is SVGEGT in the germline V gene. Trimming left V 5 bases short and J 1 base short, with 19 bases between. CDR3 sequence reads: CASSHRGTGRRTDTQYF. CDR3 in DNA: TGTGCCAGCAGTCACCGGGGGACTGGGCGCCGCACAGATACGCAGTATTTT.

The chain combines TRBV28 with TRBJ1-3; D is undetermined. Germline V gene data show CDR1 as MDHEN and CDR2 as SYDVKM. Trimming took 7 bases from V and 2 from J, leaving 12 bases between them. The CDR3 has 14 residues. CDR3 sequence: CASKSVYAGNTIYF. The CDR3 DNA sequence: TGTGCCAGCAAATCCGTCTATGCTGGAAACACCATATATTTT.

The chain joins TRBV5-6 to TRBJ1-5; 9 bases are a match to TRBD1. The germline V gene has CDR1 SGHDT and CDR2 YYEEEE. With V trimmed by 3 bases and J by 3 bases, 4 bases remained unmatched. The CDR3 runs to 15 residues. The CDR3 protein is CASSSRDRVNQPQHF. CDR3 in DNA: TGTGCCAGCAGCTCCCGGGACAGGGTCAATCAGCCCCAGCATTTT.

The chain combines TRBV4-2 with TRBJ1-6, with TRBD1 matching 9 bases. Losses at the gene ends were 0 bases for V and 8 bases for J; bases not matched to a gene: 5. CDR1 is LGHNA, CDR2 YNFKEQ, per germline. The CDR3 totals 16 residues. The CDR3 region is CASSQDRDRAYSPLHF. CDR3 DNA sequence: TGTGCCAGCAGCCAAGACAGGGACAGGGCGTATTCACCCCTCCACTTT.

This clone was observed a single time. The CDR3 spells CASSFNVGQGRNEQFF. The CDR3 DNA reads TGTGCCAGCAGCTTTAATGTCGGACAGGGCCGCAATGAGCAGTTCTTC. The chain carries TRBV11-2 and TRBJ2-1, with 8 bases identical to TRBD1. The CDR3 covers 16 residues. The V and J ends lost 3 bases and 6 bases, in that order; junction bases with no gene match: 10. Per the germline V gene, CDR1 is SGHAT and CDR2 is FQNNGV.

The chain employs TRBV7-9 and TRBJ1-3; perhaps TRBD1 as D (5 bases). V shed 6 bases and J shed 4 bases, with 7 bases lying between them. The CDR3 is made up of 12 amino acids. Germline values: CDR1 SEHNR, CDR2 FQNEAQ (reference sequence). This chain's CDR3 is CASRRGGNTIYF. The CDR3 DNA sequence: TGTGCCAGCAGACGGGGGGGAAACACCATATATTTT.

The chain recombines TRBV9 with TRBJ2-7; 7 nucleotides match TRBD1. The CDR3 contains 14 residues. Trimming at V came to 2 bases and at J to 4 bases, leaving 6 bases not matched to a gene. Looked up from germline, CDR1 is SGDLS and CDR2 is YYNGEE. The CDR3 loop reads CASSVTGVGYEQYF. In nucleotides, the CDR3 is TGTGCCAGCAGCGTTACAGGGGTAGGGTACGAGCAGTACTTC.

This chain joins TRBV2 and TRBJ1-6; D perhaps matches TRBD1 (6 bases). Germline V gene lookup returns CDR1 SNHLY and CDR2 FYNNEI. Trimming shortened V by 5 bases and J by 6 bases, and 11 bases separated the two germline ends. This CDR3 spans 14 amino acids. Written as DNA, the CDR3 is TGTGCCAGCAGTTTGACAGGAACTAATTCACCCCTCCACTTT. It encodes CASSLTGTNSPLHF.

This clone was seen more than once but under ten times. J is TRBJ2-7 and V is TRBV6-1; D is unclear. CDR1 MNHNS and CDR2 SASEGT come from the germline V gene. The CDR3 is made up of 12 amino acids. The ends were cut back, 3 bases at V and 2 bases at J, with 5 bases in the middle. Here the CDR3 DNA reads TGTGCCAGCAGTGACAACACCTACGAGCAGTACTTC. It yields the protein CASSDNTYEQYF.

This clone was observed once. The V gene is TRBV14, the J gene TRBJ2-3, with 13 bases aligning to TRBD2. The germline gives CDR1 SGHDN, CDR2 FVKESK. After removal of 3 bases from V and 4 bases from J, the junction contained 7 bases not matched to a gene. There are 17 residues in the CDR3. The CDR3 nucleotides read TGTGCCAGCAGCCACAGGACTAGCGGGGGTAGGGCAGATACGCAGTATTTT. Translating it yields CASSHRTSGGRADTQYF.

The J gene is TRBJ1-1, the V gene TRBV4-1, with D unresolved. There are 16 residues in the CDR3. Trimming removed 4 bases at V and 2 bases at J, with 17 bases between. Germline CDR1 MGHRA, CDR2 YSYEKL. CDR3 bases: TGCGCCAGCAGCCTCCGGGGTGGTAGCGGAAACACTGAAGCTTTCTTT. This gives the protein CASSLRGGSGNTEAFF.

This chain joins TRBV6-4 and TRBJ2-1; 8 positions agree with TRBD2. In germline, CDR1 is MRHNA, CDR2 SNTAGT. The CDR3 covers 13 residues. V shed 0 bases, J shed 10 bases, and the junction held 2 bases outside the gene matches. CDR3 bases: TGTGCCAGCAGTGACTCGTTAGCGGGAGAGCAGTTCTTC. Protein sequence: CASSDSLAGEQFF.

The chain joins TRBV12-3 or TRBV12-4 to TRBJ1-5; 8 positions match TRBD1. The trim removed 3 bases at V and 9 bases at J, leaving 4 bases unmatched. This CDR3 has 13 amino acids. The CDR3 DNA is TGTGCCAGCAGTTTCGGACAGGGCCGGCCCCAGCATTTT. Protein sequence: CASSFGQGRPQHF.